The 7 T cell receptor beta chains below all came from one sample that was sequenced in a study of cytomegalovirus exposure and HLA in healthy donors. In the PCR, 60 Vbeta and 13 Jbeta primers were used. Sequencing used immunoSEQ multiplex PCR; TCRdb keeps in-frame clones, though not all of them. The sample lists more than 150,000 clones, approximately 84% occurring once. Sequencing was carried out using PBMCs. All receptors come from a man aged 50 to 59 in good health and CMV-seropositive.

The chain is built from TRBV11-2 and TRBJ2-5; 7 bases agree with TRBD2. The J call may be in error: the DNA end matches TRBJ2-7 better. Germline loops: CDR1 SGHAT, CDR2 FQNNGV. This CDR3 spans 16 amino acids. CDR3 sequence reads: CASSRKIRGTTYEQYF. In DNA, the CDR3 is TGTGCCAGCAGCAGAAAGATCCGGGGGACTACCTACGAGCAGTACTTC.

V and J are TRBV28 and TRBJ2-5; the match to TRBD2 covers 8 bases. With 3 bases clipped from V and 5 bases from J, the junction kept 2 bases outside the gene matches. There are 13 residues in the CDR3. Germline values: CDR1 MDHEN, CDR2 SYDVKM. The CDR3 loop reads CASSLTGGETQYF. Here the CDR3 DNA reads TGTGCCAGCAGTTTGACGGGAGGGGAGACCCAGTACTTC. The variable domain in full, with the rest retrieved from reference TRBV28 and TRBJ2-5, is DVKVTQSSRYLVKRTGEKVFLECVQDMDHENMFWYRQDPGLGLRLIYFSYDVKMKEKGDIPEGYSVSREKKERFSLILESASTNQTSMYLCASSLTGGETQYFGPGTRLLVL.

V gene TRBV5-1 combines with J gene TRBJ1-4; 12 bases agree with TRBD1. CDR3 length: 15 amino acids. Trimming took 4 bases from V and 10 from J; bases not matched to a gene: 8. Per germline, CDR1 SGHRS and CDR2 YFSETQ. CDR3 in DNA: TGCGCCAGCAGCACGAGGGACAGGGGGCAGGGAAAACTGTTTTTT. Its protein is CASSTRDRGQGKLFF.

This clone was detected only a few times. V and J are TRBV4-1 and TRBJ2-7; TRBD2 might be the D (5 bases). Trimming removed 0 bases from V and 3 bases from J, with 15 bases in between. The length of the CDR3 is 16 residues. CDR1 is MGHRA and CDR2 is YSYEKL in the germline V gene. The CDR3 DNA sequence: TGCGCCAGCAGCCAAGATAGCAGGTCCCGGGACTACGAGCAGTACTTC. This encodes CASSQDSRSRDYEQYF.

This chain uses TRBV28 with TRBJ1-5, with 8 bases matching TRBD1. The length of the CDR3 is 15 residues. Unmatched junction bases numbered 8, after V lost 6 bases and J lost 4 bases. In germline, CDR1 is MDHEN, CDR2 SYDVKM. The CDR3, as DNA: TGTGCCAGCAGAGCCGGGACAGGTGGAAATCAGCCCCAGCATTTT. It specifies CASRAGTGGNQPQHF.

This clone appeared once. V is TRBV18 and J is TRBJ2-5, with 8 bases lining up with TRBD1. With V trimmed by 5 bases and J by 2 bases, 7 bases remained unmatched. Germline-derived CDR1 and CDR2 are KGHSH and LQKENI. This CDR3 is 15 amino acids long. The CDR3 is CASSVRTGRQETQYF. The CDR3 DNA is TGTGCCAGCTCAGTTCGGACAGGGCGGCAAGAGACCCAGTACTTC.

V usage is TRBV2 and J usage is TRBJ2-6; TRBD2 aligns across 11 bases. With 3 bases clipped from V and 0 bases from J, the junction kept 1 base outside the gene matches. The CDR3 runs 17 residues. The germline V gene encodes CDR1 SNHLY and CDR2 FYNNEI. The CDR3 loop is CASSEGLAASGANVLTF. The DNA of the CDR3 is TGTGCCAGCAGTGAGGGACTAGCGGCCTCTGGGGCCAACGTCCTGACTTTC.